Below, 18 T cell receptor beta chains from the same sample are listed, as sequenced in a study of blood T cell repertoires in COVID-19. The method was immunoSEQ multiplex PCR; TCRdb's version includes in-frame clones alone and lacks a portion of them. The sample holds some 58,000 clones; approximately 78% are singletons and the top ten take 25% to 40%. The specimen was peripheral blood. These receptors were obtained from a man aged 55 to 70 with COVID-19, enrolled during active disease.

This clone was counted between two and nine times. At one of its ends the junction is not consistent with the germline gene, which may arise from a read error. The chain couples TRBV7-7 to TRBJ2-2; 11 nucleotides match TRBD2. The germline CDR1 and CDR2 sequences are SSHAT and FNYEAQ (reference sequence). There are 16 residues in the CDR3. The CDR3 loop is CASSLVAGGPTGELFF. In nucleotides, the CDR3 is TGTGCTAGCAGCTTAGTAGCGGGAGGGCCTACCGGGGAGCTGTTTTTT.

The chain recombines TRBV7-2 with TRBJ1-5; D unclear. The CDR3 spans 14 residues. V shed 5 bases and J shed 5 bases, with 13 bases lying between them. Germline lookup yields CDR1 SGHTA and CDR2 FQGNSA. The CDR3 coding sequence is TGTGCCAGCAGCACCCCCTTCGGGGATCAGCCCCAGCATTTT. It translates to CASSTPFGDQPQHF.

This clone was recorded once. The CDR3 DNA sequence: TGTGCCAGCAGCTTAGCCGGGACAGGGGGCGAGCAGTACTTC. It is translated as CASSLAGTGGEQYF. The V call is TRBV7-9, the J call TRBJ2-7; 11 bases are shared with TRBD1. Germline V gene sequence: CDR1 SEHNR, CDR2 FQNEAQ (reference sequence). V was pared by 0 bases and J by 6 bases, with 1 base of the junction left unmatched. The CDR3 spans 14 residues.

This chain connects TRBV11-2 to TRBJ1-1; the D is unclear. V lost 2 bases, J lost 11 bases, and 12 bases lay in between. Germline V gene sequence: CDR1 SGHAT, CDR2 FQNNGV. The CDR3 loop spans 12 amino acids. In nucleotides, the CDR3 is TGTGCCAGCAGCTTACGAGGACTACTGGCTTTCTTT. It encodes CASSLRGLLAFF. Filled out from reference TRBV11-2 and TRBJ1-1, the complete variable domain reads EAGVAQSPRYKIIEKRQSVAFWCNPISGHATLYWYQQILGQGPKLLIQFQNNGVVDDSQLPKDRFSAERLKGVDSTLKIQPAKLEDSAVYLCASSLRGLLAFFGQGTRLTVV.

As for this clone: A much bigger clone sits one base away, suggesting this may be a read error. This CDR3 is also generated by other DNA sequences in the sample. The rearrangement joins TRBV5-5 to TRBJ2-3; 9 bases fit TRBD2. V lost 10 bases, J lost 14 bases, and 26 bases stayed unmatched. Germline V gene lookup returns CDR1 SGHKS and CDR2 YYEKEE (reference sequence). There are 16 residues in the CDR3. The CDR3 spells CARCWGGGGRALPGYF. The CDR3 DNA reads as TGTGCCCGCTGCTGGGGCGGGGGCGGGAGGGCCCTCCCTGGGTATTTT.

The gene calls are TRBV18 and TRBJ2-7, with a possible D match to TRBD2 (7 bases). CDR3 length equals 17 residues. Per germline, CDR1 KGHSH and CDR2 LQKENI. V lost 6 bases, J lost 4 bases, and 25 bases lay in between. CDR3 coding DNA: TGTGCCAGCTCTCCCGTCAGGGGAGCAAGCGGGGTTTACGAGCAGTACTTC. The encoded protein is CASSPVRGASGVYEQYF.

The rearrangement joins TRBV11-3 to TRBJ2-7, with 7 bases aligning to TRBD1. V dropped 5 bases and J dropped 2; count of bases not matched to a gene: 6. The CDR3 has 14 residues. CDR1 is SGHNT, CDR2 YENEEA, per germline. This chain's CDR3 is CASSGRDSPYEQYF. CDR3 nucleotide sequence: TGTGCCAGCAGCGGCCGGGACAGTCCCTACGAGCAGTACTTC.

The chain employs TRBV3-1 (or the pseudogene TRBV3-2) and TRBJ2-2; TRBD2 agrees at 9 bases. Per germline, CDR1 LGHDT and CDR2 YNNKEL (reference sequence). V lost 4 bases and J lost 3; bases outside the gene matches: 3. The CDR3 totals 15 residues. The CDR3, as DNA: TGTGCCAGCAGCCCTATAGCGGGAGACACCGGGGAGCTGTTTTTT. Amino acid sequence: CASSPIAGDTGELFF.

V is TRBV12-5 and J is TRBJ1-2; 8 positions agree with TRBD1. Trimming at V came to 2 bases and at J to 4 bases, leaving 12 bases not matched to a gene. The CDR3 covers 17 residues. Germline V lookup: CDR1 LGHNT, CDR2 FRNRAP. CDR3 sequence: CASGLTTGTGGAYGYTF. The CDR3 DNA reads as TGTGCTAGTGGTTTGACCACCGGGACAGGCGGGGCCTATGGCTACACCTTC.

This chain connects TRBV18 to TRBJ1-5; possibly TRBD1 for D (6 bases). V lost 2 bases and J 7 bases, leaving 15 bases between the germline ends. Per the germline V gene, CDR1 is KGHSH and CDR2 is LQKENI. This CDR3 comprises 15 residues. The CDR3 is CASSPAGGQSQPQHF. The CDR3 DNA reads TGTGCCAGCTCACCAGCCGGAGGACAGTCCCAGCCCCAGCATTTT.

This chain links TRBV19 with TRBJ1-1; perhaps TRBD1 as D (6 bases). CDR3 length: 16 amino acids. Germline CDR1 is LNHDA and CDR2 is SQIVND (reference sequence). V was shortened by 5 bases and J by 2 bases, with 18 bases between the two germline ends. Written as DNA, the CDR3 is TGTGCCAGTAGTCCGTGGGACACCAGTAAAAACACTGAAGCTTTCTTT. Its translation is CASSPWDTSKNTEAFF. The full variable domain, in which reference TRBV19 and TRBJ1-1 provide the parts outside the CDR3, is DGGITQSPKYLFRKEGQNVTLSCEQNLNHDAMYWYRQDPGQGLRLIYYSQIVNDFQKGDIAEGYSVSREKKESFPLTVTSAQKNPTAFYLCASSPWDTSKNTEAFFGQGTRLTVV.

The chain uses TRBV19 and TRBJ2-2; D is undetermined. From germline, CDR1 is LNHDA and CDR2 SQIVND (reference sequence). This CDR3 contains 15 residues. Trimming removed 5 bases from V and 4 bases from J, with 14 bases in between. The CDR3 sequence is CASSPYSPITGELFF. CDR3 nucleotides: TGTGCCAGTAGTCCCTACTCCCCGATCACCGGGGAGCTGTTTTTT.

The chain employs TRBV18 and TRBJ2-7; 8 bases agree with TRBD1. This CDR3 comprises 16 residues. Germline lookup yields CDR1 KGHSH and CDR2 LQKENI. V lost 2 bases to trimming and J lost 5 bases; unmatched junction nucleotides: 11. As DNA, the CDR3 is TGTGCCAGCTCACCAGGACAGGGTATCGCTAAGGACGAGCAGTACTTC. Protein: CASSPGQGIAKDEQYF.

This clone was recorded a few times. The chain uses TRBV19 and TRBJ2-1; the D gene is possibly TRBD2 (6 bases). The germline CDR1 and CDR2 sequences are LNHDA and SQIVND (reference sequence). V was cut by 1 base and J by 8 bases, with 15 bases left in between. The CDR3 extends over 15 amino acids. This chain's CDR3 is CASSIGASASDEQFF. DNA for the CDR3: TGTGCCAGTAGTATAGGGGCTAGCGCTTCCGATGAGCAGTTCTTC.

This rearrangement joins TRBV19 to TRBJ2-7; 9 bases match TRBD2. CDR1 and CDR2 (germline): LNHDA, SQIVND (reference sequence). The trim removed 5 bases at V and 2 bases at J, leaving 13 bases unmatched. CDR3 length: 17 residues. In DNA form, the CDR3 reads TGTGCCAGTAGTTCCCGGGTGAGCGGGAGGATTGCCTACGAGCAGTACTTC. Translation: CASSSRVSGRIAYEQYF.

This clone was seen only a few times. The chain is built from TRBV27 and TRBJ2-5; the D gene is possibly TRBD2 (6 bases). Trimming left V 6 bases short and J 1 base short, with 12 bases between. The germline V gene has CDR1 MNHEY and CDR2 SMNVEV (reference sequence). This CDR3 region has 14 residues. The CDR3 coding sequence is TGTGCCAGCAGCCTGGGCGGGATCCAAGAGACCCAGTACTTC. It translates to CASSLGGIQETQYF.

The CDR3 DNA reads as TGCAGCGTTGGTAGAGGACAGGGGACCTACGAGCAGTACTTC. Translated: CSVGRGQGTYEQYF. The gene calls are TRBV29-1 and TRBJ2-7; the match to TRBD1 covers 9 bases. Trimming removed 4 bases from V and 2 bases from J; junction bases left unmatched: 6. CDR1 SQVTM and CDR2 ANQGSEA come from the germline V gene. The CDR3 totals 14 residues.

The chain employs TRBV7-8 and TRBJ1-5; 9 bases map to TRBD1. V was clipped by 4 bases and J by 5 bases; unmatched bases: 9. Germline V CDR1 and CDR2: SGHVS, FQNEAQ. The CDR3 consists of 16 residues. CDR3 nucleotides: TGTGCCAGCAGCTCCCCCCCGGGACAGGGCTATCAGCCCCAGCATTTT. Residues: CASSSPPGQGYQPQHF. Using reference TRBV7-8 and TRBJ1-5 for the parts outside the CDR3, the full variable domain is GAGVSQSPRYKVAKRGQDVALRCDPISGHVSLFWYQQALGQGPEFLTYFQNEAQLDKSGLPSDRFFAERPEGSVSTLKIQRTQQEDSAVYLCASSSPPGQGYQPQHFGDGTRLSIL.